This is a list of T cell receptor beta chains from one sample in a study of T-cell reconstitution after alpha-beta-depleted transplantation in children. A single record per CDR3 protein comes from TCRdb applying MiXCR to the PCR reads. The table has about 260,000 distinct CDR3 sequences, approximately 8.9% seen once. The specimen comprised PBMCs, mostly from graft donor cells, sampled 180 days after TCRalphabeta/CD19-depleted stem cell transplant. These receptors all come from a male patient between 10 and 17 years old who had a stem cell transplant for acute lymphoblastic leukemia, so the T cells may come from the graft donor. The CDR3 runs from the conserved cysteine through the conserved F or W. The D gene is left open where the match is weak. Clone size is stated in some rows and not others, as once, few, many or a class when expanded.

d_gene	abundance	j_gene	v_gene	CDR3aa	CDR3nt
TRBD1	many	TRBJ1-6	TRBV3-1	CASSQGDRVANSPLHF	TGTGCCAGCAGCCAAGGGGACAGGGTGGCCAATTCACCCCTCCACTTT
-	many	TRBJ2-3	TRBV28	CASSLSPTDTQYF	TGTGCCAGCAGTTTGAGTCCCACAGATACGCAGTATTTT
-	many	TRBJ2-7	TRBV25-1	CASSGLLRQYF	TGTGCCAGCAGCGGGCTTTTGCGGCAGTACTTC
-	many	TRBJ2-1	TRBV9	CASSPLMGTYNEQFF	TGTGCCAGCAGCCCCCTAATGGGAACCTACAATGAGCAGTTCTTC
-	many	TRBJ1-3	TRBV4-3	CASSQGARGGGNTIYF	TGCGCCAGCAGCCAAGGGGCCAGGGGAGGTGGAAACACCATATATTTT
-	few	TRBJ2-7	TRBV11-2	CASSKRVRGLPYEQYF	TGTGCCAGCAGCAAAAGAGTTCGGGGCCTTCCCTACGAGCAGTACTTC
-	many	TRBJ2-6	TRBV7-3	CASSFDGPSGANVLTF	TGTGCCAGCAGCTTCGACGGACCCTCTGGGGCCAACGTCCTGACTTTC
TRBD2	many	TRBJ2-3	TRBV10-3	CAISDSGREGQDTQYF	TGTGCCATCAGTGACTCCGGGCGGGAGGGCCAAGATACGCAGTATTTT
-	many	TRBJ2-1	TRBV5-1	CASSLDGGGEQFF	TGCGCCAGCAGCTTGGATGGGGGCGGTGAGCAGTTCTTC
TRBD1	many	TRBJ1-4	TRBV10-2	CASSLQGAEEKLFF	TGCGCCAGCAGTCTACAGGGGGCAGAAGAAAAACTGTTTTTT
-	many	TRBJ1-3	TRBV12-3/TRBV12-4	CASILSGAGNTIYF	TGTGCCAGCATTCTATCGGGAGCTGGAAACACCATATATTTT
-	many	TRBJ2-7	TRBV28	CASLGGGLPYEQYF	TGTGCCAGCTTGGGGGGGGGGCTTCCCTACGAGCAGTACTTC
-	many	TRBJ2-3	TRBV12-3/TRBV12-4	CATRGRGGTDTQYF	TGTGCCACTCGGGGGCGCGGGGGCACAGATACGCAGTATTTT
-	many	TRBJ1-5	TRBV11-2	CASSLVGQNQPLHF	TGTGCCAGCAGCTTAGTTGGGCAAAATCAGCCCCTGCATTTT
-	many	TRBJ2-3	TRBV12-3/TRBV12-4	CASRTRGAHTDTQYF	TGTGCCAGCAGGACGAGGGGTGCGCACACAGACACGCAGTATTTT
-	many	TRBJ1-4	TRBV5-1	CASSIGATNEKLFF	TGCGCCAGCAGCATTGGTGCAACTAATGAAAAACTGTTTTTT
-	many	TRBJ2-2	TRBV12-3/TRBV12-4	CASRPRTNTGELFF	TGTGCCAGCAGACCCAGGACAAACACCGGGGAGCTGTTTTTT
-	many	TRBJ1-2	TRBV10-3	CAISGDTYGYTF	TGTGCCATCAGTGGGGACACCTATGGCTACACCTTC
-	many	TRBJ1-1	TRBV19	CASSLGTDNTEAFF	TGTGCCAGTAGTTTGGGGACGGATAACACTGAAGCTTTCTTT
TRBD2	many	TRBJ2-1	TRBV4-2	CASSQVAGVIRTYNEQFF	TGTGCCAGCAGCCAAGTAGCGGGAGTCATAAGGACCTACAATGAGCAGTTCTTC
-	-	TRBJ2-7	TRBV29-1	CSAAGTLASYEQYF	TGCAGCGCCGCCGGGACTTTGGCCTCCTACGAGCAGTACTTC
TRBD1	many	TRBJ2-7	TRBV5-1	CASSLGRDRPYEQYF	TGCGCCAGCAGCTTAGGGCGGGACAGGCCCTACGAGCAGTACTTC
TRBD2	many	TRBJ2-3	TRBV15	CATSRESSGRGDTQYF	TGTGCCACCAGCAGAGAGTCTAGCGGGAGAGGAGATACGCAGTATTTT
-	many	TRBJ1-1	TRBV6-5	CASSPGPVGAEAFF	TGTGCCAGCAGCCCCGGGCCCGTGGGCGCTGAAGCTTTCTTT